This entry lists 9 T cell receptor beta chains sequenced from one sample in a study of T cells in Graves' hyperthyroidism and ophthalmopathy. TCR beta CDR3 region amplification was performed from RNA transcripts. A first-round RT-PCR of the TCR CDR3 used the HTBI primer set. TCRdb re-analysed the multiplex PCR reads in MiXCR, keeping a single row per CDR3 protein. The sample has roughly 280,000 distinct CDR3 sequences; 20% to 25% are singletons. Sequenced sample: blood. The origin of the receptors is a man aged 25 to 40 with Graves' ophthalmopathy.

This clonotype was found a few times. The chain joins TRBV28 to TRBJ2-3; D gene unclear. Germline CDR1 is MDHEN and CDR2 is SYDVKM. With 6 bases removed from V and 2 bases from J, the gap between germline ends came to 12 bases. The CDR3 has 14 amino acids. CDR3 residues: CASRVRGSTDTQYF. The CDR3 DNA follows: TGTGCCAGCAGGGTCAGAGGTTCCACAGATACGCAGTATTTT.

This clonotype has only a few counts. V is TRBV20-1 and J is TRBJ2-1, with 15 bases lining up with TRBD2. The CDR3 is 17 residues long. Per the germline V gene, CDR1 is DFQATT and CDR2 is SNEGSKA (reference sequence). V shed 6 bases, J shed 0 bases, and the junction held 6 bases outside the gene matches. CDR3 nucleotide sequence: TGCAGTGCCTTAGGGACTAGCGGGAGGATCTCCTACAATGAGCAGTTCTTC. This encodes CSALGTSGRISYNEQFF.

This clonotype has only a few counts. The chain joins TRBV2 to TRBJ2-1; D is possibly TRBD1 or TRBD2 (5 bases each). The germline V gene encodes CDR1 SNHLY and CDR2 FYNNEI. CDR3 length equals 14 residues. Deletions cut 6 bases from V and 3 bases from J, with 12 bases between. CDR3 sequence (DNA): TGTGCCAGCAGGGGGGAGAGGGACTACAATGAGCAGTTCTTC. It translates to CASRGERDYNEQFF. Drawing the rest from reference TRBV2 and TRBJ2-1, the complete variable domain is EPEVTQTPSHQVTQMGQEVILRCVPISNHLYFYWYRQILGQKVEFLVSFYNNEISEKSEIFDDQFSVERPDGSNFTLKIRSTKLEDSAMYFCASRGERDYNEQFFGPGTRLTVL.

Comment on this clonotype: A single base separates this from a much larger clone, so it may be a read error. The CDR3 loop reads CASSFRAGYEQYV. CDR3 sequence (DNA): TGCGCCAGCAGCTTCAGGGCCGGGTACGAGCAGTACGTC. The chain recombines TRBV5-1 with TRBJ2-7; D is possibly TRBD1 (5 bases). This CDR3 is built from 13 residues. With 2 bases removed from V and 4 bases from J, the gap between germline ends came to 10 bases. Per germline, CDR1 SGHRS and CDR2 YFSETQ.

Points on this clonotype: A clone one base away is much larger, so this may be a read error. This chain links TRBV10-3 with TRBJ1-1; 10 bases align to TRBD1. The CDR3 is 13 residues long. Germline-derived CDR1 and CDR2 are ENHRY and SYGVKD. The CDR3 is CAVRTGQGAEAFF. CDR3 bases: TGTGCCGTCAGAACCGGACAGGGGGCTGAAGCTTTCTTT.

The chain links TRBV18 to TRBJ2-5, with 9 bases that match TRBD2. The germline V gene encodes CDR1 KGHSH and CDR2 LQKENI. V dropped 3 bases and J dropped 4; count of bases not matched to a gene: 6. The CDR3 runs to 15 residues. Here the CDR3 reads CASSPPGSGRETQYF. The CDR3 DNA follows: TGTGCCAGCTCACCGCCGGGTAGCGGGAGAGAGACCCAGTACTTC.

This clonotype appeared many times. The rearrangement links TRBV28 to TRBJ1-1; perhaps TRBD1 as D (5 bases). The CDR3 is 16 amino acids. Germline CDR1 is MDHEN and CDR2 is SYDVKM. V gave up 2 bases and J gave up 0 bases, with 13 bases separating them. CDR3 protein: CASSLHQDRMNTEAFF. DNA for the CDR3: TGTGCCAGCAGTTTACATCAAGACAGAATGAACACTGAAGCTTTCTTT.

There are a few counts of this clonotype. The chain carries TRBV11-3 and TRBJ2-5; TRBD2 is a possible D gene (5 bases). This CDR3 has 12 amino acids. Trimming removed 2 bases from V and 7 bases from J, with 8 bases in between. CDR1 and CDR2 from the germline V gene are SGHNT and YENEEA. The CDR3 loop is CASSLRAGTQYF. The CDR3 DNA follows: TGTGCCAGCAGCTTACGGGCGGGGACCCAGTACTTC.

The sample holds a few counts of this clonotype. The chain is built from TRBV7-9 and TRBJ1-4; no clear D gene. V lost 1 base, J lost 4 bases, and 10 bases lay in between. The CDR3 totals 15 residues. Per the germline V gene, CDR1 is SEHNR and CDR2 is FQNEAQ (reference sequence). The CDR3 protein is CASSLGLAGNEKLFF. DNA for the CDR3: TGTGCCAGCAGCTTAGGGCTGGCGGGTAATGAAAAACTGTTTTTT.